A selection of T cell receptor beta chains follows, all from one sample in a study of shared clonotypes between healthy human individuals. The method was immunoSEQ multiplex PCR; TCRdb's version includes in-frame clones alone and lacks a portion of them. This table holds about 2.3 million clones, 85% to 95% found once. What was sequenced was naive CD4+ T cells from PBMCs. The source of these receptors is a man between 18 and 35 years old in good health. Some clones in this sample may be carry-over from other donors' samples. Both conserved end residues are part of each CDR3. The D gene is left open where the match is weak. Clone size is given for some rows only: seen once, a few or many times, or a class if the clone is expanded.

V gene	D gene	clone size	J gene	CDR3 DNA	CDR3 protein
TRBV10-3	TRBD2	.	TRBJ2-1	TGTGCCATCAGTGAGTCGACTAGCGGGAGCAATGAGCAGTTCTTC	CAISESTSGSNEQFF
TRBV6-1	TRBD2	.	TRBJ2-1	TGTGCCAGCAGTGATCGGGGGGTTTTGGAAGATGAGCAGTTCTTC	CASSDRGVLEDEQFF
TRBV6-7	.	once	TRBJ1-4	TGTGCCAGCAGTTACGGATACAGGGCGGCCGCTCTTTTGGGATATAATGAAAAACTGTTTTTT	CASSYGYRAAALLGYNEKLFF
TRBV29-1	.	.	TRBJ2-5	TGCAGCGTTCTACGGGGATCCCTAGGAGAGACCCAGTACTTC	CSVLRGSLGETQYF
TRBV28	.	once	TRBJ2-4	TGTGCCAGCAGTTCGGCTTGGGGGTCAGGCATTCAGTACTTC	CASSSAWGSGIQYF
TRBV5-1	TRBD1	once	TRBJ1-2	TGCGCCAGCAGCACCGGGACAGGGAGCGAAGGGGGATATGGCTACACCTTC	CASSTGTGSEGGYGYTF
TRBV7-9	.	.	TRBJ1-2	TGTGCCAGCAGCTGGGCAGGGAACTATGGCTACACCTTC	CASSWAGNYGYTF
TRBV10-1	.	few	TRBJ2-2	TGCGCCAGCAGTGAGGACGGCACCGGGGAGCTGTTTTTT	CASSEDGTGELFF
TRBV18	.	.	TRBJ2-7	TGTGCCAGCTCACCAAAGGGGTACGAGCAGTACTTC	CASSPKGYEQYF
TRBV9	TRBD2	.	TRBJ2-1	TGTGCCAGCAGCGCAGATGGACTAGCGGTCTACAATGAGCAGTTCTTC	CASSADGLAVYNEQFF
TRBV6-5	TRBD1	few	TRBJ1-5	TGTGCCAGCAGGACACAACAGGGGAATCAGCCCCAGCATTTT	CASRTQQGNQPQHF
TRBV6-7	.	.	TRBJ2-1	TGTGCCAGCACCACAGGGGGGGGTTACAATGAGCAGTTCTTC	CASTTGGGYNEQFF
TRBV5-1	.	.	TRBJ1-1	TGCGCCAGCAGCTTGGGTAACCGGGCCCAAGGTGAGGCTTTCTTT	CASSLGNRAQGEAFF
TRBV5-1	.	.	TRBJ1-4	TGCGCCAGCAGCTTGGGTTCGGCTAATGAAAAACTGTTTTTT	CASSLGSANEKLFF
TRBV13	.	.	TRBJ2-1	TGTGCCAGCAGCCCAGGACCTTACAATGAGCAGTTCTTC	CASSPGPYNEQFF
TRBV5-8	.	few	TRBJ1-1	TGTGCCAGCAGTCGAGACAGAATGACTGAAGCTTTCTTT	CASSRDRMTEAFF
TRBV15	.	.	TRBJ1-3	TGTGCCACCAGCAGAGATGGAGGCTCTGGAAACACCATATATTTT	CATSRDGGSGNTIYF
TRBV7-2	.	.	TRBJ1-5	TGTGCCAGCAGCTTAAACAGGGCGCAGCAGCCCCAGCATTTT	CASSLNRAQQPQHF